The clone carrying this TCR beta chain came up many times. Its antigen remains unidentified. This CDR3 contains 15 residues. Germline-derived CDR1 and CDR2 are LNHNV and YYDKDF (reference sequence). Trimming left V 7 bases short and J 8 bases short, with 21 bases between. This sample was taken from a study of early T cells in non-severe SARS-CoV-2 infection. Study conclusions and caveats: Anti-spike CD8 responses were favored in VDJdb matching, and private and CD4 specificities were missed.

Individual cDNA molecules received unique molecular identifiers during library preparation. TCRdb passed the 5' RACE reads through MiXCR, listing each CDR3 protein once. Among 98,000 or so distinct CDR3 sequences listed, 9.5% to 11% were seen once. The rearrangement uses TRBV15 and TRBJ2-1; weak D call: TRBD2 (6 bases). The sequence was obtained from an adult who was a healthcare worker with PCR-confirmed SARS-CoV-2 infection or an uninfected control (not recorded which). Sequencing was done on a sample of whole blood. The CDR3 here is CATTGTEGLIYEQFF. CDR3 DNA: TGTGCCACCACAGGGACTGAGGGCCTTATCTATGAGCAGTTCTTC.